Listed below are T cell receptor beta chains from one sample, sequenced in a study of blood T cell repertoires in COVID-19. Profiled with immunoSEQ multiplex PCR; TCRdb holds only in-frame clones, not every one. The data contain around 250,000 clones, over 70% of them singletons. The sample taken for sequencing was peripheral blood. The receptors were sampled from a human donor in a cohort sampled during active COVID-19. Both conserved end residues are part of each CDR3. A D gene is named only where the DNA matches it firmly. Some rows mark clone size as missing; the rest say once, few, many or name a class of expanded clone.

d_gene: NA
abundance: NA
v_gene: TRBV19
j_gene: TRBJ2-1
CDR3aa: CASSMTGYNEQFF
CDR3nt: TGTGCCAGTAGTATGACAGGTTACAATGAGCAGTTCTTC

d_gene: TRBD1
abundance: few
v_gene: TRBV7-2
j_gene: TRBJ2-6
CDR3aa: CASSPGQGNSGANVLTF
CDR3nt: TGTGCCAGCAGCCCGGGACAGGGGAACTCTGGGGCCAACGTCCTGACTTTC

d_gene: NA
abundance: once
v_gene: TRBV2
j_gene: TRBJ2-5
CDR3aa: CASSLGQQETQYF
CDR3nt: TGTGCCAGCAGCCTCGGACAGCAAGAGACCCAGTACTTC

d_gene: TRBD2
abundance: once
v_gene: TRBV19
j_gene: TRBJ2-3
CDR3aa: CASSIGKGGDTQYF
CDR3nt: TGTGCCAGTAGTATCGGTAAGGGAGGGGATACGCAGTATTTT

d_gene: TRBD1
abundance: NA
v_gene: TRBV7-9
j_gene: TRBJ1-5
CDR3aa: CASSKTGANQPQHF
CDR3nt: TGTGCCAGCAGCAAAACAGGGGCCAATCAGCCCCAGCATTTT

d_gene: NA
abundance: NA
v_gene: TRBV5-1
j_gene: TRBJ2-7
CDR3aa: CASSAYAGYEQYF
CDR3nt: TGCGCCAGCAGCGCCTATGCAGGTTACGAGCAGTACTTC

d_gene: NA
abundance: NA
v_gene: TRBV13
j_gene: TRBJ1-1
CDR3aa: CASSLGDRNTEAFF
CDR3nt: TGTGCCAGCAGCTTAGGGGACAGGAACACTGAAGCTTTCTTT

d_gene: TRBD1
abundance: NA
v_gene: TRBV2
j_gene: TRBJ1-2
CDR3aa: CASSSQGASGYTF
CDR3nt: TGTGCCAGCAGTTCCCAGGGGGCGAGCGGTTACACCTTC

d_gene: NA
abundance: once
v_gene: TRBV4-2
j_gene: TRBJ1-4
CDR3aa: CASSQQAVTNEKLFF
CDR3nt: TGTGCCAGCAGCCAACAAGCCGTCACCAATGAAAAACTGTTTTTT

d_gene: TRBD2
abundance: NA
v_gene: TRBV27
j_gene: TRBJ2-3
CDR3aa: CASSLMPPGLAGRTDTQYF
CDR3nt: TGTGCCAGCAGTCTTATGCCCCCCGGACTAGCGGGGAGAACAGATACGCAGTATTTT

d_gene: NA
abundance: NA
v_gene: TRBV9
j_gene: TRBJ2-4
CDR3aa: CASSGDLAKNIQYF
CDR3nt: TGTGCCAGCAGCGGCGACTTAGCCAAAAACATTCAGTACTTC

d_gene: TRBD1
abundance: NA
v_gene: TRBV5-6
j_gene: TRBJ2-7
CDR3aa: CASSFGTGTYEQYF
CDR3nt: TGTGCCAGCAGCTTTGGGACAGGGACCTACGAGCAGTACTTC

d_gene: NA
abundance: NA
v_gene: TRBV28
j_gene: TRBJ2-5
CDR3aa: CASIEGRPYQETQYF
CDR3nt: TGTGCCAGCATTGAGGGCAGGCCGTACCAAGAGACCCAGTACTTC

d_gene: TRBD1
abundance: NA
v_gene: TRBV6-2/TRBV6-3
j_gene: TRBJ1-3
CDR3aa: CASSYSWDSNQGNTIYF
CDR3nt: TGTGCCAGCAGTTACTCGTGGGACAGCAACCAAGGAAACACCATATATTTT

d_gene: NA
abundance: NA
v_gene: TRBV27
j_gene: TRBJ2-7
CDR3aa: CASSLVGQSYEQYF
CDR3nt: TGTGCCAGCAGTTTGGTAGGACAGTCATACGAGCAGTACTTC

d_gene: TRBD1
abundance: NA
v_gene: TRBV4-1
j_gene: TRBJ1-5
CDR3aa: CASSQDFSPQGDQPQHF
CDR3nt: TGCGCCAGCAGCCAAGATTTTTCGCCACAGGGGGACCAGCCCCAGCATTTT

d_gene: NA
abundance: NA
v_gene: TRBV6-5
j_gene: TRBJ2-5
CDR3aa: CASSPTGPQETQYF
CDR3nt: TGTGCCAGCAGTCCTACAGGGCCCCAAGAGACCCAGTACTTC

d_gene: TRBD1
abundance: NA
v_gene: TRBV6-5
j_gene: TRBJ1-2
CDR3aa: CASRQGQNYGYTF
CDR3nt: TGTGCCAGCAGACAGGGACAGAACTATGGCTACACCTTC

d_gene: TRBD1
abundance: NA
v_gene: TRBV7-2
j_gene: TRBJ1-1
CDR3aa: CASSSRTGIRNTEAFF
CDR3nt: TGTGCCAGCAGTTCCCGGACAGGAATTAGGAACACTGAAGCTTTCTTT

d_gene: TRBD1
abundance: NA
v_gene: TRBV5-1
j_gene: TRBJ1-5
CDR3aa: CASSLVGGNQPQHF
CDR3nt: TGCGCCAGCAGCTTGGTAGGGGGCAACCAGCCCCAGCATTTT

d_gene: NA
abundance: NA
v_gene: TRBV28
j_gene: TRBJ1-2
CDR3aa: CAIGSAGIRGYTF
CDR3nt: TGTGCCATAGGGTCGGCAGGGATTCGTGGCTACACCTTC

d_gene: TRBD2
abundance: NA
v_gene: TRBV7-2
j_gene: TRBJ2-7
CDR3aa: CASSPRLAGGSNEQYF
CDR3nt: TGTGCCAGCAGCCCTAGACTAGCGGGGGGGAGCAACGAGCAGTACTTC

d_gene: TRBD2
abundance: NA
v_gene: TRBV24-1
j_gene: TRBJ2-5
CDR3aa: CATSDSRAGGGETQYF
CDR3nt: TGTGCCACCAGTGATTCAAGAGCGGGAGGGGGAGAGACCCAGTACTTC

d_gene: TRBD1
abundance: NA
v_gene: TRBV28
j_gene: TRBJ1-5
CDR3aa: CASSPGTGDRPQHF
CDR3nt: TGTGCCAGCAGCCCTGGGACAGGGGACAGACCCCAGCATTTT

d_gene: NA
abundance: NA
v_gene: TRBV5-6
j_gene: TRBJ1-2
CDR3aa: CASSWDRDTYGYTF
CDR3nt: TGTGCCAGCAGCTGGGACCGGGACACCTATGGCTACACCTTC

d_gene: NA
abundance: NA
v_gene: TRBV4-1
j_gene: TRBJ1-1
CDR3aa: CASSQRRGGYTEAFF
CDR3nt: TGCGCCAGCAGCCAAAGACGGGGAGGTTACACTGAAGCTTTCTTT

d_gene: NA
abundance: NA
v_gene: TRBV14
j_gene: TRBJ1-1
CDR3aa: CASSFGGGRTEAFF
CDR3nt: TGTGCCAGCAGTTTTGGGGGGGGAAGGACTGAAGCTTTCTTT

d_gene: TRBD1
abundance: NA
v_gene: TRBV11-2
j_gene: TRBJ1-1
CDR3aa: CASSLGQGASEAFF
CDR3nt: TGTGCCAGCAGCTTAGGACAGGGAGCTTCTGAAGCTTTCTTT

d_gene: TRBD2
abundance: NA
v_gene: TRBV9
j_gene: TRBJ2-3
CDR3aa: CASSVTLAGERDTQYF
CDR3nt: TGTGCCAGCAGCGTAACACTAGCGGGAGAAAGAGATACGCAGTATTTT

d_gene: NA
abundance: many
v_gene: TRBV27
j_gene: TRBJ2-7
CDR3aa: CASSLSEFYEQYF
CDR3nt: TGTGCCAGCAGTTTATCGGAGTTCTACGAGCAGTACTTC

d_gene: NA
abundance: NA
v_gene: TRBV11-3
j_gene: TRBJ2-7
CDR3aa: CASSLVEGSEQYF
CDR3nt: TGTGCCAGCAGCTTAGTTGAGGGTTCCGAGCAGTACTTC

d_gene: TRBD1
abundance: NA
v_gene: TRBV18
j_gene: TRBJ2-2
CDR3aa: CASSPGQGNTGELFF
CDR3nt: TGTGCCAGCTCTCCCGGACAGGGGAACACCGGGGAGCTGTTTTTT

d_gene: TRBD2
abundance: NA
v_gene: TRBV7-2
j_gene: TRBJ2-1
CDR3aa: CASSPLAGRATYNEQFF
CDR3nt: TGTGCCAGCAGCCCCCTAGCGGGGAGGGCAACCTACAATGAGCAGTTCTTC

d_gene: TRBD2
abundance: NA
v_gene: TRBV7-6
j_gene: TRBJ2-3
CDR3aa: CASSLSAGEGTDTQYF
CDR3nt: TGTGCCAGCAGCTTATCGGCGGGAGAAGGCACAGATACGCAGTATTTT

d_gene: TRBD1
abundance: NA
v_gene: TRBV20-1
j_gene: TRBJ2-7
CDR3aa: CSAHTGGEQYF
CDR3nt: TGCAGTGCTCATACAGGGGGCGAGCAGTACTTC

d_gene: NA
abundance: NA
v_gene: TRBV3-1/TRBV3-2
j_gene: TRBJ2-7
CDR3aa: CASSRTTGLGYEQYF
CDR3nt: TGTGCCAGCAGCCGAACGACAGGTCTGGGCTACGAGCAGTACTTC

d_gene: NA
abundance: once
v_gene: TRBV3-1/TRBV3-2
j_gene: TRBJ2-7
CDR3aa: CASSQGRAASGEQYF
CDR3nt: TGTGCCAGCAGCCAAGGTCGGGCGGCGTCGGGAGAGCAGTACTTC

d_gene: TRBD1
abundance: NA
v_gene: TRBV5-1
j_gene: TRBJ2-2
CDR3aa: CASSQITGAAGELFF
CDR3nt: TGCGCCAGCAGCCAAATCACAGGGGCGGCCGGGGAGCTGTTTTTT

d_gene: NA
abundance: NA
v_gene: TRBV25-1
j_gene: TRBJ1-1
CDR3aa: CASSTFRNTEAFF
CDR3nt: TGTGCCAGCAGCACTTTTAGAAACACTGAAGCTTTCTTT

d_gene: TRBD1
abundance: NA
v_gene: TRBV5-5
j_gene: TRBJ1-1
CDR3aa: CASSSPGQGTLKAFF
CDR3nt: TGTGCCAGCAGTTCCCCGGGACAGGGAACACTGAAAGCTTTCTTT

d_gene: TRBD1
abundance: NA
v_gene: TRBV6-5
j_gene: TRBJ2-7
CDR3aa: CASSRDRAFEQYF
CDR3nt: TGTGCCAGCAGTCGAGACAGGGCGTTCGAGCAGTACTTC

d_gene: NA
abundance: NA
v_gene: TRBV3-1/TRBV3-2
j_gene: TRBJ1-5
CDR3aa: CASSHSLGGLGNQPQHF
CDR3nt: TGTGCCAGCAGCCACTCTTTGGGGGGATTGGGTAATCAGCCCCAGCATTTT

d_gene: TRBD1
abundance: NA
v_gene: TRBV5-1
j_gene: TRBJ2-1
CDR3aa: CASSFRTGTGVGKFF
CDR3nt: TGCGCCAGCAGCTTCAGAACCGGGACAGGGGTTGGGAAGTTCTTC

d_gene: NA
abundance: NA
v_gene: TRBV5-3
j_gene: TRBJ1-5
CDR3aa: CARSLGRGPRSRCNQPQHF
CDR3nt: TGTGCCAGAAGCTTGGGGAGGGGTCCTCGGAGTCGATGCAATCAGCCCCAGCATTTT